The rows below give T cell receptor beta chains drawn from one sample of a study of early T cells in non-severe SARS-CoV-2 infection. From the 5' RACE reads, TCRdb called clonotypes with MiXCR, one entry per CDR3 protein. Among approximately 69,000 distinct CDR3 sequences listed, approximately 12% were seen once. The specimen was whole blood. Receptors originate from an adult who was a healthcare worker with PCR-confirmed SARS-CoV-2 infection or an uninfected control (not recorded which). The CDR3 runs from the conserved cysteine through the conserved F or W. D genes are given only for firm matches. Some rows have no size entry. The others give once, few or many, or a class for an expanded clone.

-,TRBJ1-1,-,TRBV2,TGTGCCAGCAGTAACGGGCCATCGGGGACTGAAGCTTTCTTT,CASSNGPSGTEAFF
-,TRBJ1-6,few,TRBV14,TGTGCCAGCAGCCAAAAATATGGGGGGGTGTCACCCCTCCACTTT,CASSQKYGGVSPLHF
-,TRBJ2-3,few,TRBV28,TGTGCCAGCAGTTTACGCTCTAGGCGGGATTACACAGATACGCAGTATTTT,CASSLRSRRDYTDTQYF
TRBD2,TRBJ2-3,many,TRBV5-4,TGTGCCAGCAGCTCCCACCCTAGCGGGGGACGCACAGATACGCAGTATTTT,CASSSHPSGGRTDTQYF
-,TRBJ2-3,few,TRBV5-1,TGCGCCAGCAGCTTGCTTGGGATACTCACAGATACGCAGTATTTT,CASSLLGILTDTQYF
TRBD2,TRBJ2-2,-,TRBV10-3,TGTGCCATTTCGTACGGGCTAGCGGGAGTTGACGGGGAGCTGTTTTTT,CAISYGLAGVDGELFF
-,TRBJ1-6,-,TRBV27,TGTGCCAGCAGTTTATCCGTGGGGGACTATAATTCACCCCTCCACTTT,CASSLSVGDYNSPLHF
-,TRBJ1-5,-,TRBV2,TGTGCCAGTCAGGGAAGAATCAGCAATCAGCCCCAGCATTTT,CASQGRISNQPQHF
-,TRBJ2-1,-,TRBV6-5,TGTGCCAGCAGAACCGACGGCCGCTCCTACAATGAGCAGTTCTTC,CASRTDGRSYNEQFF
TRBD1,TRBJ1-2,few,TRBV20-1,TGCAGTGCTGCCCTGACAGGGTTCTATGGCTACACCTTC,CSAALTGFYGYTF
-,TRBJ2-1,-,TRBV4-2,TGTGCCAGCAGCCAAATATCCGGGACGGCGGCCAATGAGCAGTTCTTC,CASSQISGTAANEQFF
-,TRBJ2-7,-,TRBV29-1,TGCAGCGTGTCTTATGGACCCTACGAGCAGTACTTC,CSVSYGPYEQYF
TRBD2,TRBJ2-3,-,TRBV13,TGTGCCAGCAGCCAACTAGCGGGAGGGCCTGACGCGGATACGCAGTATTTT,CASSQLAGGPDADTQYF
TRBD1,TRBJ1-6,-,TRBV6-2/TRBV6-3,TGTGCCAGCAGTTACGGGACAGGGAATTCACCCCTCCACTTT,CASSYGTGNSPLHF
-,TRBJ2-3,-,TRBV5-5,TGTGCCAGCAGCGAACGTAGCTGGGCCACAGATACGCAGTATTTT,CASSERSWATDTQYF
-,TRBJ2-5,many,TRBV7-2,TGTGCCAGCAGCTTAGGGTCCCCAGGGGGGGAGACCCAGTACTTC,CASSLGSPGGETQYF